Below are 21 T cell receptor beta chains sequenced from a single sample in a study of T cell responses to AZD1222 COVID-19 vaccine. Using immunoSEQ multiplex PCR, the repertoire was profiled, and TCRdb retains in-frame clones only, with some absent. The profile shows 150,000 to 200,000 clones, 80% to 90% of them singletons. The specimen was peripheral blood, collected on day 0 of AZD1222 vaccination. These receptors came from an adult in good health.

The chain carries TRBV4-1 and TRBJ2-5, with 8 bases lining up with TRBD2. The CDR3 covers 17 residues. The germline V gene has CDR1 MGHRA and CDR2 YSYEKL. V dropped 2 bases and J dropped 2; count of bases not matched to a gene: 10. This CDR3 is CASSQRLAGTTQETQYF. Here the CDR3 DNA reads TGCGCCAGCAGCCAAAGGTTAGCGGGGACGACGCAAGAGACCCAGTACTTC.

The V gene is TRBV5-6, the J gene TRBJ1-1; no reliable D call. The CDR3 extends over 11 amino acids. Germline assignment: CDR1 SGHDT and CDR2 YYEEEE. Trimming shortened V by 4 bases and J by 7 bases, and 8 bases separated the two germline ends. Here the CDR3 DNA reads TGTGCCAGCAGCGACCCTGGTGAAGCTTTCTTT. Protein sequence: CASSDPGEAFF.

The chain recombines TRBV6-5 with TRBJ1-6; 10 positions agree with TRBD1. Germline lookup yields CDR1 MNHEY and CDR2 SVGAGI. There are 16 residues in the CDR3. V shed 2 bases, J shed 8 bases, and the junction held 6 bases outside the gene matches. The chain's CDR3 is CASSYQGTGVDSPLHF. The CDR3 DNA sequence: TGTGCCAGCAGTTACCAGGGGACAGGGGTCGATTCACCCCTCCACTTT.

The chain combines TRBV11-3 with TRBJ2-7; TRBD1 aligns across 9 bases. The V segment lost 2 bases and the J segment 7 bases; nucleotides outside the gene matches: 6. The CDR3 has 14 amino acids. Germline CDR1 is SGHNT and CDR2 is YENEEA. In DNA form, the CDR3 reads TGTGCCAGCAGCTTACGGACAGGGGTGAGGGAGCAGTACTTC. Amino acid sequence: CASSLRTGVREQYF. The whole variable domain, filled in from reference TRBV11-3 and TRBJ2-7, reads EAGVVQSPRYKIIEKKQPVAFWCNPISGHNTLYWYLQNLGQGPELLIRYENEEAVDDSQLPKDRFSAERLKGVDSTLKIQPAELGDSAVYLCASSLRTGVREQYFGPGTRLTVT.

V is TRBV6-1 and J is TRBJ2-7; D might be TRBD1 (6 bases). CDR1 and CDR2 (germline): MNHNS, SASEGT. This CDR3 is built from 14 residues. V was clipped by 0 bases and J by 4 bases, with 10 bases between them. The DNA for the CDR3 is TGTGCCAGCAGTGAAGCGGGACAAAGTTACGAGCAGTACGTC. It is translated as CASSEAGQSYEQYV.

This rearrangement joins TRBV19 to TRBJ2-5, with 7 positions matching TRBD1. The CDR3 contains 15 residues. V trimming: 11 bases; J trimming: 2 bases; junction bases outside the gene matches: 14. Germline assignment: CDR1 LNHDA and CDR2 SQIVND (reference sequence). The DNA for the CDR3 is TGTGCCTGCAGCCGGGACAGTGATTATCAAGAGACCCAGTACTTC. This codes for CACSRDSDYQETQYF.

V gene TRBV18 combines with J gene TRBJ1-4; D is unresolved. Trimming pared 5 bases from V and 8 bases from J, leaving 9 bases between. The length of the CDR3 is 12 residues. Germline CDR1 is KGHSH and CDR2 is LQKENI. This CDR3 is CASSSNMEKLFF. In DNA, the CDR3 is TGTGCCAGCTCATCAAACATGGAAAAACTGTTTTTT.

This rearrangement joins TRBV4-1 to TRBJ1-1, with D hard to call. This CDR3 has 18 amino acids. Germline lookup yields CDR1 MGHRA and CDR2 YSYEKL. V lost 0 bases, J lost 1 base, and 18 bases lay in between. CDR3 protein: CASSQDGEELQENTEAFF. The CDR3 bases are TGCGCCAGCAGCCAAGATGGAGAAGAGCTACAAGAGAACACTGAAGCTTTCTTT.

V gene TRBV5-6 combines with J gene TRBJ2-7; D unclear. The CDR3 loop spans 13 amino acids. CDR1 SGHDT and CDR2 YYEEEE come from the germline V gene. V was cut by 4 bases and J by 2 bases, with 10 bases left in between. The DNA of the CDR3 is TGTGCCAGCAGCCCCCAAGGCGCCTACGAGCAGTACGTC. It yields the protein CASSPQGAYEQYV.

This chain links TRBV10-3 with TRBJ2-7; possible D gene TRBD2, 6 bases. Trimming shortened V by 4 bases and J by 5 bases, and 15 bases separated the two germline ends. CDR1 ENHRY and CDR2 SYGVKD come from the germline V gene. The CDR3 spans 14 residues. The CDR3 nucleotides read TGTGCCATCAGTGGGAACCAACCGGGGGACGAGCAGTACGTC. Translated: CAISGNQPGDEQYV.

The J gene is TRBJ2-7, the V gene TRBV6-1; 7 nucleotides line up with TRBD2. The CDR3 is made up of 16 amino acids. V was pared by 4 bases and J by 2 bases, with 11 bases of the junction left unmatched. Germline V gene sequence: CDR1 MNHNS, CDR2 SASEGT. The CDR3 DNA follows: TGTGCCAGCAGTGCCTATTCCGGGACTATAACCTACGAGCAGTACTTC. It translates to CASSAYSGTITYEQYF.

V gene TRBV4-1 combines with J gene TRBJ1-2; D might be TRBD1 (6 bases). Germline CDR1 and CDR2: MGHRA and YSYEKL. Trimming cost V 3 bases and J 3 bases, with 17 bases left between them. The CDR3 is 16 amino acids. As DNA, the CDR3 is TGCGCCAGCAGCCAGGCCGCCCACAGGGACCACTATGGCTACACCTTC. Its translation: CASSQAAHRDHYGYTF.

V gene TRBV14 combines with J gene TRBJ1-4, with D tentatively TRBD1 (5 bases). V dropped 8 bases and J dropped 8 bases, with 12 bases sitting between them. CDR1 is SGHDN, CDR2 FVKESK, per germline. The CDR3 consists of 12 residues. Here the CDR3 reads CASSTRGEKLFF. The CDR3 nucleotides are TGTGCCAGCTCTACAAGGGGCGAAAAACTGTTTTTT. The full variable domain, completed using reference TRBV14 and TRBJ1-4, is EAGVTQFPSHSVIEKGQTVTLRCDPISGHDNLYWYRRVMGKEIKFLLHFVKESKQDESGMPNNRFLAERTGGTYSTLKVQPAELEDSGVYFCASSTRGEKLFFGSGTQLSVL.

The chain has TRBV15 and TRBJ1-5; no clear D gene. CDR1 is LNHNV, CDR2 YYDKDF, per germline (reference sequence). Deletions cut 0 bases from V and 1 base from J, with 10 bases between. CDR3 length: 16 residues. CDR3 nucleotides: TGTGCCACCAGCAGAGATTGGGAGGGAAGCAATCAGCCCCAGCATTTT. Protein: CATSRDWEGSNQPQHF. Variable domain in full (rest from reference TRBV15 and TRBJ1-5): DAMVIQNPRYQVTQFGKPVTLSCSQTLNHNVMYWYQQKSSQAPKLLFHYYDKDFNNEADTPDNFQSRRPNTSFCFLDIRSPGLGDTAMYLCATSRDWEGSNQPQHFGDGTRLSIL.

The CDR3 region is CASSLGQGFYGYTF. Here the CDR3 DNA reads TGCGCCAGCAGCTTGGGACAGGGGTTCTATGGCTACACCTTC. The genes are TRBV5-1 and TRBJ1-2, with TRBD1 matching over 8 bases. The CDR3 has 14 amino acids. J lost 4 bases, V lost 0 bases, and 2 bases had no gene match. Per the germline V gene, CDR1 is SGHRS and CDR2 is YFSETQ.

The chain links TRBV11-3 to TRBJ2-1; D call uncertain. The V and J ends lost 5 bases and 5 bases respectively, with 7 bases between them. This CDR3 has 12 amino acids. CDR1 SGHNT and CDR2 YENEEA come from the germline V gene. CDR3 loop: CASSGENNEQFF. The DNA for the CDR3 is TGTGCCAGCAGCGGAGAGAACAATGAGCAGTTCTTC.

This clone is a singleton in its sample. This sequence joins TRBV7-8 and TRBJ2-1, with 7 bases aligning to TRBD1. The CDR3 extends over 15 amino acids. Germline V gene lookup returns CDR1 SGHVS and CDR2 FQNEAQ. The junction had 8 bases not matched to a gene; V was cut back by 5 bases and J by 4 bases. The CDR3 nucleotides are TGTGCCAGCAGCGTCAGGGACAGTTCGTACAATGAGCAGTTCTTC. Protein product: CASSVRDSSYNEQFF.

The gene calls are TRBV2 and TRBJ1-5, with D perhaps matching TRBD1 (5 bases). Germline CDR1 reads SNHLY; CDR2 reads FYNNEI. The CDR3 extends over 12 amino acids. Trimming took off 9 bases at V and 4 bases at J, with 10 bases between the two ends. Written as DNA, the CDR3 is TGTGCCAGTCGGACACTAAATCAGCCCCAGCATTTT. Its protein product is CASRTLNQPQHF.

V gene TRBV19 combines with J gene TRBJ2-2; TRBD1 matches 8 bases. Trimming at V came to 4 bases and at J to 0 bases, leaving 13 bases not matched to a gene. The CDR3 totals 19 residues. Germline V gene sequence: CDR1 LNHDA, CDR2 SQIVND (reference sequence). In DNA, the CDR3 is TGTGCCAGTAGTAGCCCCGACCTCAGGGACAGGCCGAACACCGGGGAGCTGTTTTTT. It codes for CASSSPDLRDRPNTGELFF.

The chain employs TRBV4-1 and TRBJ2-1; the D gene is possibly TRBD1 (6 bases). The CDR3 covers 15 residues. V was cut by 0 bases and J by 5 bases, with 11 bases left in between. Germline CDR1 and CDR2: MGHRA and YSYEKL. CDR3 in DNA: TGCGCCAGCAGCCAAGATTGGGGGACAAACAATGAGCAGTTCTTC. Translated: CASSQDWGTNNEQFF.

Points on this clone: The junction departs from the called germline gene at one end, perhaps through a read error. The genes are TRBV5-1 and TRBJ2-2; D is uncertain. This CDR3 spans 15 amino acids. From germline, CDR1 is SGHRS and CDR2 YFSETQ. The CDR3 DNA sequence: TGCGCCAGCAGATTGGGGAACGGGAACACCGGGGAGCTGTTTTTT. Its protein is CASRLGNGNTGELFF.